A single sample gave rise to the 32 T cell receptor beta chains below, sequenced in a study of regulatory T cells in long-lasting Graves disease. Researchers made TCR beta libraries by using iRepertoire HTBI primers and running Arm-PCR on CDR3 regions. TCRdb ran MiXCR on the multiplex PCR reads and lists one entry per CDR3 protein. Here the sample spans about 520,000 distinct CDR3 sequences, 12% being singletons. Time point reported: newly diagnosed GD, antithyroid drugs for less than 3 months. Making the TCR library involved RNA that had been extracted from PBMCs. These data also formed part of another study, on T cells in Graves' hyperthyroidism and ophthalmopathy.

The sample here was peripheral blood mononuclear cells (PBMCs), taken at new diagnosis, from a patient treated with antithyroid drugs. These receptors were taken from a woman aged 30 to 39 with Graves disease.

This clonotype has ten or more counts. This rearrangement joins TRBV4-1 to TRBJ1-6; D gene unclear. V shed 0 bases and J shed 6 bases, with 12 bases lying between them. CDR1 MGHRA and CDR2 YSYEKL come from the germline V gene. The CDR3 runs to 16 residues. CDR3 nucleotide sequence: TGCGCCAGCAGCCAAGATTCGGAACAGCGTAATTCACCCCTCCACTTT. This codes for CASSQDSEQRNSPLHF.

The chain recombines TRBV20-1 with TRBJ2-5; weak D call: TRBD1 (5 bases). The CDR3 is 17 amino acids. V gave up 1 base and J gave up 5 bases, with 23 bases separating them. Germline V lookup: CDR1 DFQATT, CDR2 SNEGSKA (reference sequence). The CDR3 reads CSARGAARQGISETQYF. The CDR3 DNA follows: TGCAGTGCTAGAGGGGCCGCCCGTCAGGGAATTAGCGAGACCCAGTACTTC.

This clonotype came up many times. The gene calls are TRBV28 and TRBJ1-1; unclear D gene. CDR1 is MDHEN, CDR2 SYDVKM, per germline. The V and J ends lost 3 bases and 1 base respectively, with 9 bases between them. The CDR3 consists of 14 residues. CDR3 DNA sequence: TGTGCCAGCAGTTTGATGGGGAGGAACACTGAAGCTTTCTTT. Translation gives CASSLMGRNTEAFF.

This clonotype was found a few times. V usage is TRBV9 and J usage is TRBJ2-5; 9 bases fit TRBD1. The CDR3 loop spans 15 amino acids. Germline values: CDR1 SGDLS, CDR2 YYNGEE. After removal of 2 bases from V and 7 bases from J, the junction contained 9 bases not matched to a gene. The CDR3 loop is CASSVAGQGYGTQYF. Here the CDR3 DNA reads TGTGCCAGCAGCGTGGCGGGACAGGGCTACGGGACCCAGTACTTC.

V usage is TRBV7-2 and J usage is TRBJ1-5, with 8 bases lining up with TRBD1. Germline-derived CDR1 and CDR2 are SGHTA and FQGNSA. The J segment lost 5 bases and the V segment lost 3 bases, leaving 12 bases of the junction unmatched. The CDR3 runs to 17 residues. The CDR3 nucleotides read TGTGCCAGCAGCTTGGGGGACAGGATGGTAGAGGATCAGCCCCAGCATTTT. Protein product: CASSLGDRMVEDQPQHF.

This clonotype showed up just a few times. V and J are TRBV20-1 and TRBJ2-7; either TRBD1 or TRBD2 may fit D (5 bases each). CDR3 length: 13 amino acids. Trimming left V 5 bases short and J 3 bases short, with 14 bases between. Germline assignment: CDR1 DFQATT and CDR2 SNEGSKA (reference sequence). The CDR3 loop is CSAQPGPSYEQYF. CDR3 nucleotides: TGCAGTGCTCAGCCGGGACCCAGCTACGAGCAGTACTTC.

This clonotype came up a few times. This rearrangement joins TRBV10-1 to TRBJ2-3, with TRBD2 identical over 9 bases. V dropped 3 bases and J dropped 2; count of bases not matched to a gene: 6. The germline V gene encodes CDR1 WNHNN and CDR2 SYGVQD (reference sequence). This CDR3 is 16 amino acids long. The CDR3 loop is CASSDSSGSITDTQYF. DNA of the CDR3: TGCGCCAGCAGTGACAGTAGCGGGAGTATCACAGATACGCAGTATTTT.

In this sample, this clonotype turned up a few times. CDR3 sequence reads: CASSISGSINEQFF. In DNA, the CDR3 is TGTGCCAGCAGCATTAGCGGGAGTATCAATGAGCAGTTCTTC. The chain is built from TRBV11-2 and TRBJ2-1; the match to TRBD2 covers 9 bases. Germline V gene sequence: CDR1 SGHAT, CDR2 FQNNGV. Unmatched junction bases numbered 5, after V lost 5 bases and J lost 6 bases. The CDR3 runs to 14 residues.

This clonotype occurred many times. V usage is TRBV29-1 and J usage is TRBJ1-1; D is uncertain. The CDR3 is made up of 13 amino acids. V was trimmed by 4 bases and J by 1 base, leaving 10 bases between them. Per germline, CDR1 SQVTM and CDR2 ANQGSEA. The CDR3, as DNA: TGCAGCGTTGGGTTGGGCCCGAACACTGAAGCTTTCTTT. Protein product: CSVGLGPNTEAFF.

The sample holds many counts of this clonotype. The chain couples TRBV9 to TRBJ1-2; D call uncertain. Deletions cut 0 bases from V and 0 bases from J, with 9 bases between. CDR1 and CDR2 from the germline V gene are SGDLS and YYNGEE. The CDR3 spans 15 residues. As DNA, the CDR3 is TGTGCCAGCAGCGTAGCTACAACCGCTAACTATGGCTACACCTTC. Its protein product is CASSVATTANYGYTF. Using reference TRBV9 and TRBJ1-2 for the parts outside the CDR3, the full variable domain is DSGVTQTPKHLITATGQRVTLRCSPRSGDLSVYWYQQSLDQGLQFLIQYYNGEERAKGNILERFSAQQFPDLHSELNLSSLELGDSALYFCASSVATTANYGYTFGSGTRLTVV.

There are many counts of this clonotype. The chain uses TRBV3-1 and TRBJ1-1; 8 positions agree with TRBD1. The V gene's germline CDR1 is LGHDT and CDR2 YNNKEL (reference sequence). V trimming: 4 bases; J trimming: 0 bases; junction bases outside the gene matches: 10. The CDR3 is made up of 17 amino acids. The CDR3 spells CASSRSGTGLMNTEAFF. CDR3 coding DNA: TGTGCCAGCAGCCGATCCGGGACAGGCTTAATGAACACTGAAGCTTTCTTT.

This clonotype was recorded many times. The chain combines TRBV28 with TRBJ2-7; TRBD2 agrees at 13 bases. The germline V gene has CDR1 MDHEN and CDR2 SYDVKM. CDR3 size: 17 residues. The ends lost 3 bases at V and 2 bases at J; junction bases unmatched: 7. CDR3: CASSLPGLAGLPYEQYF. DNA of the CDR3: TGTGCCAGCAGTTTGCCGGGACTAGCGGGACTCCCCTACGAGCAGTACTTC.

This clonotype occurred many times. V is TRBV3-1 and J is TRBJ2-1; TRBD2 aligns across 8 bases. After removal of 4 bases from V and 0 bases from J, the junction contained 14 bases not matched to a gene. The CDR3 consists of 19 residues. Germline V gene sequence: CDR1 LGHDT, CDR2 YNNKEL (reference sequence). CDR3 nucleotides: TGTGCCAGCAGCCCCACCTCGATTACTAGCGGACCCTCCTACAATGAGCAGTTCTTC. Translated: CASSPTSITSGPSYNEQFF.

The chain links TRBV27 to TRBJ2-7, with D perhaps TRBD2 (5 bases). The V gene lost 5 bases and the J gene lost 4 bases, with 18 bases spanning the gap. This CDR3 is 15 amino acids long. Germline V lookup: CDR1 MNHEY, CDR2 SMNVEV (reference sequence). The CDR3 here is CASSPRTTSGYEQYF. The CDR3 nucleotides read TGTGCCAGCAGTCCGCGGACGACCTCGGGGTACGAGCAGTACTTC.

This clonotype was found many times. The chain uses TRBV29-1 and TRBJ2-7; 13 bases fit TRBD2. Trimming at V came to 4 bases and at J to 6 bases, leaving 6 bases not matched to a gene. The CDR3 has 14 residues. Germline values: CDR1 SQVTM, CDR2 ANQGSEA. The CDR3 nucleotides read TGCAGCGTTGTGAGGACTAGCGGGAGAGGCGAGCAGTACTTC. This sequence encodes CSVVRTSGRGEQYF.

This clonotype was recorded at least ten times. CDR3 residues: CASGKGNYEQYF. The CDR3 bases are TGTGCCAGCGGCAAGGGTAACTACGAGCAGTACTTC. The chain joins TRBV2 to TRBJ2-7; no reliable D call. In germline, CDR1 is SNHLY, CDR2 FYNNEI. This CDR3 is built from 12 residues. V was pared by 8 bases and J by 3 bases, with 11 bases between. The variable domain in full, with the rest retrieved from reference TRBV2 and TRBJ2-7, is EPEVTQTPSHQVTQMGQEVILRCVPISNHLYFYWYRQILGQKVEFLVSFYNNEISEKSEIFDDQFSVERPDGSNFTLKIRSTKLEDSAMYFCASGKGNYEQYFGPGTRLTVT.

This clonotype was observed at least ten times. The rearrangement uses TRBV15 and TRBJ2-1; 8 nucleotides match TRBD1. The ends lost 0 bases at V and 2 bases at J; junction bases unmatched: 3. CDR1 LNHNV and CDR2 YYDKDF come from the germline V gene (reference sequence). The CDR3 covers 16 residues. The CDR3: CATSREAQGAYNEQFF. CDR3 DNA: TGTGCCACCAGCAGAGAAGCACAGGGGGCCTACAATGAGCAGTTCTTC.

On this clonotype itself: A much more abundant neighbour one base away suggests this may be a read error. V usage is TRBV6-5 and J usage is TRBJ2-3; TRBD2 aligns across 8 bases. V lost 0 bases, J lost 3 bases, and 8 bases stayed unmatched. Germline CDR1 reads MNHEY; CDR2 reads SVGAGI. The CDR3 sequence is 17 residues long. The CDR3 spells CASSYSGRRGRTDTQYF. The DNA for the CDR3 is TGTGCCAGCAGTTACTCTGGCCGACGCGGGAGGACAGATACGCAGTATTTT.

This clonotype was counted ten times or more. The rearrangement uses TRBV6-1 and TRBJ1-1, with TRBD1 matching 7 bases. Looked up from germline, CDR1 is MNHNS and CDR2 is SASEGT. The CDR3 totals 16 residues. J lost 0 bases, V lost 2 bases, and 6 bases had no gene match. CDR3 region: CASSERRGGMNTEAFF. The CDR3 DNA follows: TGTGCCAGCAGTGAACGTCGAGGGGGCATGAACACTGAAGCTTTCTTT.

This clonotype was detected a few times. A much larger clone differs from this one at a single base, so this may be a read error. The gene calls are TRBV19 and TRBJ1-2; D might be TRBD1 (5 bases). CDR1 is LNHDA and CDR2 is SQIVND in the germline V gene (reference sequence). Trimming took off 7 bases at V and 4 bases at J, with 19 bases between the two ends. CDR3 length equals 15 residues. The CDR3 region is CASKRPEGRVYGYTF. CDR3 in DNA: TGTGCCAGTAAAAGGCCTGAGGGGCGAGTCTATGGCTACACCTTC.

At least ten counts were recorded for this clonotype. The V call is TRBV12-3 or TRBV12-4, the J call TRBJ2-5; 9 bases line up with TRBD1. The CDR3 totals 16 residues. Trimming at V came to 3 bases and at J to 7 bases, leaving 12 bases not matched to a gene. This chain's CDR3 is CASSFFRGQGVGTQYF. The CDR3 DNA sequence: TGTGCCAGCAGTTTCTTTAGGGGACAGGGTGTTGGGACCCAGTACTTC.

In this sample, this clonotype turned up a few times. The chain employs TRBV6-5 and TRBJ1-5; TRBD1 might be the D (5 bases). This CDR3 comprises 15 residues. V was clipped by 0 bases and J by 4 bases, with 10 bases between them. CDR1 and CDR2 from the germline V gene are MNHEY and SVGAGI. DNA of the CDR3: TGTGCCAGCAGTTACTCGATAGAGGGGAATCAGCCCCAGCATTTT. Protein: CASSYSIEGNQPQHF.

At least ten counts were recorded for this clonotype. The CDR3 region is CATSDTGTAVRNGYTF. The CDR3, as DNA: TGTGCCACCAGTGATACCGGGACCGCGGTGAGGAATGGCTACACCTTC. This chain joins TRBV24-1 and TRBJ1-2; maybe TRBD1 (5 bases). The CDR3 runs 16 residues. V shed 3 bases and J shed 6 bases, with 19 bases lying between them. Germline V gene sequence: CDR1 KGHDR, CDR2 SFDVKD.

This clonotype was counted ten times or more. This rearrangement joins TRBV24-1 to TRBJ2-1; no reliable D call. This CDR3 spans 15 amino acids. The V gene's germline CDR1 is KGHDR and CDR2 SFDVKD. V lost 7 bases and J lost 0, with 12 bases in between. This chain's CDR3 is CATSARRSSYNEQFF. CDR3 DNA sequence: TGTGCCACCAGCGCACGCCGGAGCTCCTACAATGAGCAGTTCTTC.

This clonotype was picked up a small number of times. This CDR3 is missing its conserved last phenylalanine or tryptophan, likely due to a read error. The rearrangement uses TRBV7-2 and TRBJ1-2; 9 nucleotides align to TRBD1. The CDR3 is made up of 15 amino acids. Germline CDR1 reads SGHTA; CDR2 reads FQGNSA. Trimming at V came to 5 bases and at J to 5 bases, leaving 9 bases not matched to a gene. The CDR3 sequence is CASSLGGTGTYGYTL. As DNA, the CDR3 is TGTGCCAGCAGCCTAGGTGGGACAGGGACTTATGGCTACACCCTC.

This clonotype was observed at least ten times. The chain joins TRBV6-2 or TRBV6-3 to TRBJ2-2; 7 bases agree with TRBD1. The CDR3 loop spans 13 amino acids. J gave up 7 bases and V 7 bases, and 6 bases lay outside the gene matches. Looked up from germline, CDR1 is MNHEY and CDR2 is SVGEGT. The CDR3 DNA sequence: TGTGCCAGCACAAGACAGGGCGGCGGGGAGCTGTTTTTT. Protein product: CASTRQGGGELFF.

This clonotype has ten or more counts. The chain links TRBV7-9 to TRBJ2-1; D ambiguous. The DNA end is a closer match to TRBJ2-5, so the J assignment may be wrong. The germline V gene encodes CDR1 SEHNR and CDR2 FQNEAQ (reference sequence). This CDR3 is 14 amino acids long. The CDR3 spells CASSFSSAQETQYF. The CDR3 region has the DNA TGTGCCAGCAGCTTCAGTTCAGCTCAAGAGACCCAGTACTTC.

There are a few counts of this clonotype. A clone one base away is much larger, so this may be a read error. As the CDR3 is not closed by the conserved phenylalanine or tryptophan, this likely results from a read error. V is TRBV20-1 and J is TRBJ2-3; 9 bases are a match to TRBD2. The CDR3 is 18 amino acids. Germline loops: CDR1 DFQATT, CDR2 SNEGSKA (reference sequence). J lost 5 bases, V lost 0 bases, and 15 bases had no gene match. CDR3 in DNA: TGCAGTGCTAGAGATCGCGGGAGGGCCGGTCTTCATGGAGATACGCAGTATTTG. This translates into CSARDRGRAGLHGDTQYL.

This clonotype came up many times. This chain's CDR3 is CASRDSSHSYEQYF. The CDR3 bases are TGTGCCAGCAGGGACTCCTCGCACTCCTACGAGCAGTACTTC. The chain couples TRBV2 to TRBJ2-7; D is perhaps TRBD2 (5 bases). V was pared by 6 bases and J by 0 bases, with 12 bases between. The germline CDR1 and CDR2 sequences are SNHLY and FYNNEI. CDR3 length: 14 amino acids.

The V and J genes are TRBV28 and TRBJ1-1; D uncertain. The CDR3 spans 12 residues. CDR1 MDHEN and CDR2 SYDVKM come from the germline V gene. V dropped 7 bases and J dropped 8 bases, with 14 bases sitting between them. CDR3 bases: TGTGCCAGCATTACGTGGGAATTGGAAGCTTTCTTT. This sequence encodes CASITWELEAFF.

This clonotype was observed at least ten times. This chain joins TRBV5-5 and TRBJ1-1, with D hard to call. Looked up from germline, CDR1 is SGHKS and CDR2 is YYEKEE (reference sequence). V lost 3 bases and J 5 bases, leaving 17 bases between the germline ends. The CDR3 has 15 residues. The CDR3 DNA sequence: TGTGCCAGCAGCTCCGATTTTTACCTGGGGACTGAAGCTTTCTTT. It translates to CASSSDFYLGTEAFF.

This clonotype showed up many times. This sequence joins TRBV12-3 or TRBV12-4 and TRBJ2-7, with 11 bases aligning to TRBD1. V lost 6 bases, J lost 2 bases, and 3 bases stayed unmatched. The CDR3 length is 14 residues. The CDR3 here is CASRGTGGTYEQYF. The CDR3 DNA follows: TGTGCCAGCAGGGGGACAGGGGGTACCTACGAGCAGTACTTC.